The 30 T cell receptor beta chains presented below share a single source sample, sequenced in a study of blood T cell repertoires in COVID-19. Clones were sequenced by immunoSEQ multiplex PCR, and TCRdb holds only the in-frame ones, with some missing. The data show 150,000 to 200,000 clones, roughly 84% seen once. The specimen was PBMCs or T cells enriched from blood (not recorded which). The receptor set was obtained from an older man who had been exposed to COVID-19.

The chain employs TRBV7-8 and TRBJ1-5; 10 nucleotides align to TRBD1. Germline V gene lookup returns CDR1 SGHVS and CDR2 FQNEAQ. This CDR3 region has 15 residues. The ends lost 3 bases at V and 6 bases at J; junction bases unmatched: 5. Here the CDR3 reads CASSFRQGAVQPQHF. The CDR3, as DNA: TGTGCCAGCAGCTTTAGACAGGGGGCGGTTCAGCCCCAGCATTTT.

The rearrangement links TRBV5-1 to TRBJ1-1, with TRBD1 identical over 9 bases. Germline CDR1 and CDR2: SGHRS and YFSETQ. The CDR3 contains 14 residues. After removal of 3 bases from V and 3 bases from J, the junction contained 3 bases not matched to a gene. The CDR3: CASSSTGGDTEAFF. DNA for the CDR3: TGCGCCAGCAGCTCGACAGGGGGAGACACTGAAGCTTTCTTT.

This sequence joins TRBV4-1 and TRBJ2-3; 10 bases agree with TRBD2. The CDR3 is 16 residues long. Germline-derived CDR1 and CDR2 are MGHRA and YSYEKL. V shed 0 bases, J shed 10 bases, and the junction held 10 bases outside the gene matches. CDR3 coding DNA: TGCGCCAGCAGCCAAGATAGGCTAGCGGGAGTAGGTGCGCAGTATTTT. Its protein is CASSQDRLAGVGAQYF.

The chain joins TRBV7-2 to TRBJ1-2, with D unclear. The CDR3 runs to 14 residues. V dropped 5 bases and J dropped 5 bases, with 15 bases sitting between them. Germline V gene data show CDR1 as SGHTA and CDR2 as FQGNSA. CDR3 loop: CASSPGSAGYGYTF. CDR3 in DNA: TGTGCCAGCAGCCCCGGATCGGCGGGGTATGGCTACACCTTC.

This clone was counted between two and nine times. The chain employs TRBV19 and TRBJ1-2, with D unclear. Trimming took off 5 bases at V and 1 base at J, with 17 bases between the two ends. Germline values: CDR1 LNHDA, CDR2 SQIVND (reference sequence). This CDR3 is 16 amino acids long. Here the CDR3 DNA reads TGTGCCAGTAGTCGAGGGTGGTCTGGGCTTAACTATGGCTACACCTTC. Amino acids: CASSRGWSGLNYGYTF.

The rearrangement uses TRBV6-4 and TRBJ1-1; 8 bases are shared with TRBD1. This CDR3 comprises 16 residues. Germline V gene sequence: CDR1 MRHNA, CDR2 SNTAGT. Unmatched junction bases numbered 10, after V lost 3 bases and J lost 4 bases. This CDR3 is CASSDSGQGHSTEAFF. The CDR3 coding sequence is TGTGCCAGCAGTGATTCAGGACAGGGACATTCCACTGAAGCTTTCTTT.

This chain links TRBV3-1 (or the pseudogene TRBV3-2) with TRBJ2-3, with 8 nucleotides matching TRBD2. This CDR3 region has 14 residues. Germline V gives CDR1 LGHDT, CDR2 YNNKEL (reference sequence). The junction had 6 bases not matched to a gene; V was cut back by 6 bases and J by 4 bases. The CDR3 region has the DNA TGTGCCAGCAGTTTTAGCGGGGCACCAGATACGCAGTATTTT. Protein: CASSFSGAPDTQYF.

The chain carries TRBV19 and TRBJ1-3; 8 bases map to TRBD1. CDR1 is LNHDA and CDR2 is SQIVND in the germline V gene (reference sequence). The CDR3 is made up of 17 amino acids. V shed 3 bases and J 1 base; nucleotides not matched to a gene: 8. The CDR3 here is CASSIAGTGVSGNTIYF. The CDR3 nucleotides read TGTGCCAGTAGTATCGCCGGGACAGGAGTTTCTGGAAACACCATATATTTT.

J is TRBJ2-7 and V is TRBV13, with 10 bases that match TRBD1. The CDR3 spans 15 residues. V lost 4 bases to trimming and J lost 2 bases; unmatched junction nucleotides: 5. The germline V gene encodes CDR1 PRHDT and CDR2 FYEKMQ (reference sequence). CDR3 loop: CASSSRGQGAYEQYF. CDR3 DNA sequence: TGTGCCAGCAGCTCTCGAGGACAGGGGGCCTACGAGCAGTACTTC.

The chain recombines TRBV13 with TRBJ2-1, with TRBD2 as a possible D gene (6 bases). This CDR3 region has 15 residues. Trimming removed 5 bases from V and 2 bases from J, with 13 bases in between. CDR1 and CDR2 from the germline V gene are PRHDT and FYEKMQ (reference sequence). CDR3 coding DNA: TGTGCCAGCAGCCTAGACTCGGGGGCCTACAATGAGCAGTTCTTC. This gives the protein CASSLDSGAYNEQFF.

The rearrangement uses TRBV28 and TRBJ1-1; maybe TRBD1 (6 bases). V was cut by 2 bases and J by 9 bases, with 10 bases left in between. Germline CDR1 MDHEN, CDR2 SYDVKM. There are 12 residues in the CDR3. The CDR3: CASSLEGQKAFF. The CDR3 nucleotides are TGTGCCAGCAGTTTAGAAGGACAGAAAGCTTTCTTT.

The chain uses TRBV9 and TRBJ2-7; D may be TRBD2 (6 bases). With 3 bases removed from V and 0 bases from J, the gap between germline ends came to 13 bases. This CDR3 is built from 15 residues. The germline gives CDR1 SGDLS, CDR2 YYNGEE. The CDR3 DNA reads TGTGCCAGCAGCGCTGGCACCGGGGGCTCCTACGAGCAGTACTTC. It yields the protein CASSAGTGGSYEQYF. Using reference TRBV9 and TRBJ2-7 for the parts outside the CDR3, the full variable domain is DSGVTQTPKHLITATGQRVTLRCSPRSGDLSVYWYQQSLDQGLQFLIQYYNGEERAKGNILERFSAQQFPDLHSELNLSSLELGDSALYFCASSAGTGGSYEQYFGPGTRLTVT.

The chain couples TRBV5-8 to TRBJ2-1, with a possible D match to TRBD2 (6 bases). The CDR3 has 15 amino acids. V was shortened by 3 bases and J by 3 bases, with 13 bases between the two germline ends. CDR1 is SGHTS, CDR2 YDEGEE, per germline. The CDR3 nucleotides are TGTGCCAGCAGCTGGTCCGGGACTGTCTACAATGAGCAGTTCTTC. It codes for CASSWSGTVYNEQFF.

J is TRBJ1-5 and V is TRBV5-6; TRBD1 agrees at 11 bases. The CDR3 has 18 residues. Unmatched junction bases numbered 7, after V lost 2 bases and J lost 0 bases. CDR1 and CDR2 from the germline V gene are SGHDT and YYEEEE. The CDR3 spells CASSFWTGGLYSNQPQHF. In DNA form, the CDR3 reads TGTGCCAGCAGCTTTTGGACAGGGGGCCTTTATAGCAATCAGCCCCAGCATTTT. The variable domain in full, with the rest retrieved from reference TRBV5-6 and TRBJ1-5, is DAGVTQSPTHLIKTRGQQVTLRCSPKSGHDTVSWYQQALGQGPQFIFQYYEEEERQRGNFPDRFSGHQFPNYSSELNVNALLLGDSALYLCASSFWTGGLYSNQPQHFGDGTRLSIL.

The chain links TRBV6-6 to TRBJ1-1; 8 nucleotides line up with TRBD1. CDR1 is MNHNY, CDR2 SVGAGI, per germline (reference sequence). Trimming removed 7 bases from V and 1 base from J; junction bases left unmatched: 8. The CDR3 contains 15 residues. The CDR3 DNA reads as TGTGCCAGCATTTTAGGACAGGGTAGGAACACTGAAGCTTTCTTT. Its translation is CASILGQGRNTEAFF.

The CDR3 spells CASSLGQGAYGYTF. Written as DNA, the CDR3 is TGTGCCAGCAGCCTAGGACAGGGGGCCTATGGCTACACCTTC. The V call is TRBV3-1 (or the pseudogene TRBV3-2), the J call TRBJ1-2, with 11 nucleotides matching TRBD1. The V gene end was trimmed by 4 bases and the J gene end by 4 bases; junction bases not matched to a gene: 2. CDR3 size: 14 residues. Germline V CDR1 and CDR2: LGHDT, YNNKEL (reference sequence).

This clone appeared a single time. This chain connects TRBV19 to TRBJ1-1, with 9 bases that match TRBD1. The CDR3 spans 13 residues. V dropped 7 bases and J dropped 5; count of bases not matched to a gene: 5. CDR1 LNHDA and CDR2 SQIVND come from the germline V gene (reference sequence). The CDR3 reads CASKGTGRTEAFF. CDR3 nucleotide sequence: TGTGCCAGTAAAGGGACAGGGCGGACTGAAGCTTTCTTT.

With respect to this clone: The same CDR3 arises from other DNA sequences in this sample as well. The chain joins TRBV4-1 to TRBJ1-2; D not certain. The V and J ends lost 0 bases and 4 bases respectively, with 9 bases between them. Germline CDR1 is MGHRA and CDR2 is YSYEKL. The CDR3 spans 14 residues. The chain's CDR3 is CASSQDLGSYGYTF. CDR3 DNA: TGCGCCAGCAGCCAAGATCTGGGCTCCTATGGCTACACCTTC.

The V and J genes are TRBV19 and TRBJ1-2; maybe TRBD1 (6 bases). Germline assignment: CDR1 LNHDA and CDR2 SQIVND (reference sequence). The CDR3 runs to 16 residues. Trimming took off 4 bases at V and 2 bases at J, with 17 bases between the two ends. CDR3 in amino acids: CASSTPTGGRNYGYTF. In DNA form, the CDR3 reads TGTGCCAGTAGTACTCCGACGGGGGGGCGCAACTATGGCTACACCTTC.

This clone was seen a few times. V gene TRBV5-4 combines with J gene TRBJ1-2; D ambiguous. Trimming cost V 4 bases and J 3 bases, with 13 bases left between them. This CDR3 spans 14 amino acids. CDR1 SGHNT and CDR2 YYREEE come from the germline V gene (reference sequence). The DNA for the CDR3 is TGTGCCAGCAGCGCCCCGAACCGGGACTATGGCTACACCTTC. Amino acid sequence: CASSAPNRDYGYTF.

There are a few counts of this clone. The chain links TRBV7-2 to TRBJ2-2, with a possible D match to TRBD1 (6 bases). The CDR3 totals 15 residues. Per the germline V gene, CDR1 is SGHTA and CDR2 is FQGNSA. The ends were cut back, 6 bases at V and 4 bases at J, with 15 bases in the middle. The CDR3 sequence is CASRPRTDSTGELFF. The CDR3 nucleotides are TGTGCCAGCAGGCCCAGGACAGATTCCACCGGGGAGCTGTTTTTT.

This chain uses TRBV29-1 with TRBJ2-7; 13 positions match TRBD2. V was pared by 5 bases and J by 1 base, with 8 bases of the junction left unmatched. Germline V gene lookup returns CDR1 SQVTM and CDR2 ANQGSEA. The CDR3 has 16 residues. CDR3 in DNA: TGCAGCGTTTTCACTCCGACTAGCGGGAGGTCCTACGAGCAGTACTTC. It yields the protein CSVFTPTSGRSYEQYF.

This sequence joins TRBV29-1 and TRBJ2-3, with a possible D match to TRBD1 (5 bases). This CDR3 has 12 residues. Germline V gene lookup returns CDR1 SQVTM and CDR2 ANQGSEA. Trimming cost V 4 bases and J 4 bases, with 9 bases left between them. The CDR3 bases are TGCAGCGTTGGGGGCTGGGCAGATACGCAGTATTTT. Amino acid sequence: CSVGGWADTQYF.

The genes are TRBV2 and TRBJ2-4; possibly TRBD2 for D (5 bases). Trimming stripped 6 bases from V and 0 bases from J, with 12 bases between. The CDR3 length is 15 residues. From germline, CDR1 is SNHLY and CDR2 FYNNEI. As DNA, the CDR3 is TGTGCCAGCAGGGACTGGGTACTAGCCAAAAACATTCAGTACTTC. It encodes CASRDWVLAKNIQYF.

The chain recombines TRBV27 with TRBJ2-3, with D tentatively TRBD2 (6 bases). V was cut by 8 bases and J by 8 bases, with 20 bases left in between. The CDR3 covers 14 residues. Germline V gives CDR1 MNHEY, CDR2 SMNVEV (reference sequence). DNA for the CDR3: TGTGCCAGCTGGTTTGCCGGGAGTGGCGGTACGCAGTATTTT. Its protein product is CASWFAGSGGTQYF.

The CDR3 reads CASSLPTGGGGNTIYF. CDR3 sequence (DNA): TGTGCCAGCAGCTTACCAACAGGGGGCGGTGGAAACACCATATATTTT. The chain joins TRBV11-2 to TRBJ1-3, with 9 bases that match TRBD1. The CDR3 consists of 16 residues. V was pared by 2 bases and J by 3 bases, with 5 bases of the junction left unmatched. CDR1 is SGHAT, CDR2 FQNNGV, per germline.

The J gene is TRBJ1-5, the V gene TRBV24-1; possibly TRBD1 for D (6 bases). The CDR3 totals 15 residues. The germline CDR1 and CDR2 sequences are KGHDR and SFDVKD. Trimming took off 5 bases at V and 1 base at J, with 11 bases between the two ends. DNA of the CDR3: TGTGCCACCAGTGTCTCAGGGGCCAGCAATCAGCCCCAGCATTTT. It yields the protein CATSVSGASNQPQHF.

The chain has TRBV5-1 and TRBJ1-2; D call uncertain. Germline values: CDR1 SGHRS, CDR2 YFSETQ. V was shortened by 4 bases and J by 2 bases, with 12 bases between the two germline ends. This CDR3 contains 14 residues. CDR3 residues: CASSAGDTNYGYTF. DNA for the CDR3: TGCGCCAGCAGCGCGGGAGACACGAACTATGGCTACACCTTC.

This clone came up many times. This chain links TRBV2 with TRBJ1-2, with no clear D. Germline values: CDR1 SNHLY, CDR2 FYNNEI. The CDR3 consists of 15 residues. Trimming stripped 4 bases from V and 3 bases from J, with 15 bases between. The CDR3 sequence: CASSGLRVGDYGYTF. CDR3 nucleotide sequence: TGTGCCAGCAGTGGATTAAGGGTCGGGGACTATGGCTACACCTTC.

This clone was counted once. V gene TRBV23-1 combines with J gene TRBJ1-2; 8 nucleotides match TRBD1. TRBV23-1 is known as an ORF, though its function is uncertain. J was trimmed by 4 bases and V by 0 bases; bases with no gene match: 10. This CDR3 is built from 17 residues. The CDR3 sequence is CASSQSRAGGAVYGYTF. In DNA form, the CDR3 reads TGCGCCAGCAGTCAATCGAGGGCAGGGGGCGCCGTCTATGGCTACACCTTC.